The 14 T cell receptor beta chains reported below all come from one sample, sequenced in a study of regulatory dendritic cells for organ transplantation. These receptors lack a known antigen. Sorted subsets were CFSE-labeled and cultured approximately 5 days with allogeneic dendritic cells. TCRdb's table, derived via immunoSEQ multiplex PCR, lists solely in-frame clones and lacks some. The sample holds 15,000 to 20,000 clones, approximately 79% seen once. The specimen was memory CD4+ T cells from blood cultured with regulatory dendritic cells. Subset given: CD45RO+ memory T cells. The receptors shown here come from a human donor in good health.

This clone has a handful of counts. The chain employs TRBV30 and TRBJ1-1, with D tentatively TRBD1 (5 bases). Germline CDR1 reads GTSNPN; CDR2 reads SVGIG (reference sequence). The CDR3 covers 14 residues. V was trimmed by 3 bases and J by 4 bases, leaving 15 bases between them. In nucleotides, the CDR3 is TGTGCCTGGAGCCCATGGGGCGGGGGCACTGAAGCTTTCTTT. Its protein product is CAWSPWGGGTEAFF.

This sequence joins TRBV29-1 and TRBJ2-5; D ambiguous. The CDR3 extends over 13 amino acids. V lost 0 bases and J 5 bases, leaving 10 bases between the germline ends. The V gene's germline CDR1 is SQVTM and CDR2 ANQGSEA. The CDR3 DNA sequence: TGCAGCGTTGAAGATCGCTGTACGGAGACCCAGTACTTC. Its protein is CSVEDRCTETQYF.

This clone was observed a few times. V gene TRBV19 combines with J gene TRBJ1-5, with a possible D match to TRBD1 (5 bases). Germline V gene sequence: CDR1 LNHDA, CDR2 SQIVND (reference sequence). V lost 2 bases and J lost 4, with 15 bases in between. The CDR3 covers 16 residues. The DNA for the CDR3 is TGTGCCAGTAGTATATGGGTGGACACGTGGAATCAGCCCCAGCATTTT. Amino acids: CASSIWVDTWNQPQHF.

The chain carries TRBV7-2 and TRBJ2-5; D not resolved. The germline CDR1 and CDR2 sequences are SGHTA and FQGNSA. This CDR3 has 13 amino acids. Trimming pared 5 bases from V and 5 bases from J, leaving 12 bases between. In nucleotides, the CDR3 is TGTGCCAGCAGCCTAAGTCTAGGTGAGACCCAGTACTTC. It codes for CASSLSLGETQYF.

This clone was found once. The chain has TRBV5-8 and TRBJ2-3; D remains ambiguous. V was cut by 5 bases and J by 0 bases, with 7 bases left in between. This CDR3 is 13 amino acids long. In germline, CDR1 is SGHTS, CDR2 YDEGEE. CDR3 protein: CASREASTDTQYF. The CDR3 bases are TGTGCCAGCAGAGAAGCCAGCACAGATACGCAGTATTTT.

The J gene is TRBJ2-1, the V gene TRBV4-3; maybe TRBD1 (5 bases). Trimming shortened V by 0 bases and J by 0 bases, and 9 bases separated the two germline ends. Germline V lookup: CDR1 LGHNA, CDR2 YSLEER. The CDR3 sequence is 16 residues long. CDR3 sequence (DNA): TGCGCCAGCAGCCAAGAAGGGGCGGTCTCCTACAATGAGCAGTTCTTC. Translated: CASSQEGAVSYNEQFF.

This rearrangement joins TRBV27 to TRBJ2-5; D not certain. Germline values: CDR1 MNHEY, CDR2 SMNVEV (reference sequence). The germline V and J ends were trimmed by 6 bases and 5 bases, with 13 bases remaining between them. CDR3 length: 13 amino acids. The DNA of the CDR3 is TGTGCCAGCAGCGAAAGGTCGTTGGAGACCCAGTACTTC. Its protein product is CASSERSLETQYF.

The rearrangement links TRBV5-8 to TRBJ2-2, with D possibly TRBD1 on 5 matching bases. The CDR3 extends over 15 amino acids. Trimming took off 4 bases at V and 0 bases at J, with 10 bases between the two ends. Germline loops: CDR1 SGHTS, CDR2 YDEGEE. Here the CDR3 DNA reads TGTGCCAGCAGCACCTGGGGCGCGAACACCGGGGAGCTGTTTTTT. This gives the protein CASSTWGANTGELFF.

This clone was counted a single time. CDR3 sequence reads: CASRGQDDQPQHF. The DNA of the CDR3 is TGCGCCAGCAGAGGTCAGGATGATCAGCCCCAGCATTTT. This chain joins TRBV10-2 and TRBJ1-5; no reliable D call. Trimming cost V 6 bases and J 5 bases, with 11 bases left between them. This CDR3 has 13 residues. Looked up from germline, CDR1 is WSHSY and CDR2 is SAAADI.

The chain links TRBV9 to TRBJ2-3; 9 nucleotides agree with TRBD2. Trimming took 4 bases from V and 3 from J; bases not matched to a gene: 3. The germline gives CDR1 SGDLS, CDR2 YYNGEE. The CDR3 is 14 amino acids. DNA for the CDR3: TGTGCCAGCAGCAGTAGCGGGAGAACAGATACGCAGTATTTT. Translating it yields CASSSSGRTDTQYF.

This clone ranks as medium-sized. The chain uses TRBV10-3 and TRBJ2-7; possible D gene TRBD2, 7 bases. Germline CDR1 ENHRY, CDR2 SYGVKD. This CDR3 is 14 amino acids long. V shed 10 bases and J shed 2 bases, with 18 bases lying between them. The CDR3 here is CATEPEGGPYEQYF. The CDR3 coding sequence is TGTGCCACGGAGCCGGAGGGGGGGCCCTACGAGCAGTACTTC.

CDR3 protein: CATSRTGTTYEQYF. CDR3 sequence (DNA): TGTGCCACCAGCAGGACCGGGACAACCTACGAGCAGTACTTC. This chain connects TRBV15 to TRBJ2-7, with D possibly matching TRBD1 (6 bases). V was clipped by 3 bases and J by 2 bases, with 11 bases between them. The CDR3 extends over 14 amino acids. Germline lookup yields CDR1 LNHNV and CDR2 YYDKDF (reference sequence).

As DNA, the CDR3 is TGTGCCAGCAGCTTAGCTGGAGATAGCCCTGAAGCTTTCTTT. It codes for CASSLAGDSPEAFF. The chain employs TRBV7-8 and TRBJ1-1; D uncertain. CDR1 SGHVS and CDR2 FQNEAQ come from the germline V gene. CDR3 length: 14 residues. Trimming cost V 0 bases and J 6 bases, with 11 bases left between them.

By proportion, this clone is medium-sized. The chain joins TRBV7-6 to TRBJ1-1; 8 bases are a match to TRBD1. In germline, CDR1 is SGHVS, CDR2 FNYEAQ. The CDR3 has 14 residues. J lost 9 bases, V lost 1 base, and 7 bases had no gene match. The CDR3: CASSLDRDRNKAFF. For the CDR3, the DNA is TGTGCCAGCAGCTTAGATCGGGACAGGAACAAAGCTTTCTTT. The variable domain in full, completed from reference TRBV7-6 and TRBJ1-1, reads GAGVSQSPRYKVTKRGQDVALRCDPISGHVSLYWYRQALGQGPEFLTYFNYEAQQDKSGLPNDRFSAERPEGSISTLTIQRTEQRDSAMYRCASSLDRDRNKAFFGQGTRLTVV.